This T cell receptor (beta chain) was captured by sequencing in a study of T cell repertoires in cytomegalovirus infection. Regarding the study as a whole: Clonotype analysis showed dominance of the ex vivo response by HLA-C-restricted CMV-specific TCR beta clonotypes.

Points on this clonotype: Its target is not known.

TCRdb fed the reads into MiXCR, producing one record per CDR3 protein. This sample carries 680,000 or so distinct CDR3 sequences, about 40% of them seen once, and the ten largest clones take about 2.8%. CDR1 and CDR2 from the germline V gene are MRHNA and SNTAGT. The CDR3 sequence is 17 residues long. V lost 0 bases and J lost 0; bases outside the gene matches: 6. The rearrangement uses TRBV6-4 and TRBJ2-7, with 9 nucleotides matching TRBD1. The sequenced sample was PBMCs. This receptor was obtained from a human donor in good health (CMV status not recorded). Some clones in this sample may be carry-over from other donors' samples. CDR3 bases: TGTGCCAGCAGTGACTCGGGACAGGGCAGGAGCTCCTACGAGCAGTACTTC. It specifies CASSDSGQGRSSYEQYF.